Listed below are T cell receptor beta chains from one sample, sequenced in a study of T cell responses to AZD1222 COVID-19 vaccine. Clones were sequenced by immunoSEQ multiplex PCR, and TCRdb holds only the in-frame ones, with some missing. Seen here are 150,000 or so clones, 92% observed once, and the top ten hold 0.9% to 1.2%. The starting material was peripheral blood, obtained 28 days after the second AZD1222 dose. All receptors come from an adult who received the AZD1222 COVID-19 vaccine. CDR3s include the opening cysteine and the closing phenylalanine or tryptophan. The order of the fields is clone size, D gene, J gene, V gene, CDR3 protein, CDR3 DNA. The D gene is left open where the match is weak. Expanded clones are given a class, and other clones once, few, many or no size at all.

size: NA; D: NA; J: TRBJ2-1; V: TRBV5-6; CDR3: CASSKPGRGYNEQFF; DNA: TGTGCCAGCAGTAAACCGGGACGGGGATACAATGAGCAGTTCTTC
size: NA; D: NA; J: TRBJ1-1; V: TRBV10-3; CDR3: CAISKTREGNTEAFF; DNA: TGTGCCATCAGTAAGACCAGGGAGGGGAACACTGAAGCTTTCTTT
size: once; D: TRBD2; J: TRBJ2-1; V: TRBV7-2; CDR3: CASSSRRRAGAANEQFF; DNA: TGTGCCAGCAGCTCCCGTCGAAGAGCGGGGGCTGCGAATGAGCAGTTCTTC
size: NA; D: TRBD2; J: TRBJ2-2; V: TRBV5-1; CDR3: CASSLRGLAENTGELFF; DNA: TGCGCCAGCAGCTTGAGAGGACTAGCGGAGAACACCGGGGAGCTGTTTTTT
size: NA; D: NA; J: TRBJ1-3; V: TRBV5-1; CDR3: CASSLTSGNTIYF; DNA: TGCGCCAGCAGCTTGACATCGGGAAACACCATATATTTT
size: once; D: NA; J: TRBJ1-1; V: TRBV25-1; CDR3: CASSDYQDMNTEAFF; DNA: TGTGCCAGCAGTGACTACCAGGATATGAACACTGAAGCTTTCTTT
size: NA; D: TRBD1; J: TRBJ1-1; V: TRBV2; CDR3: CASRTGGLNTEAFF; DNA: TGTGCCAGCAGGACAGGGGGCCTGAACACTGAAGCTTTCTTT
size: NA; D: NA; J: TRBJ1-5; V: TRBV13; CDR3: CASSPPSNRGGGQPQHF; DNA: TGTGCCAGCAGCCCCCCTTCCAATCGGGGCGGTGGTCAGCCCCAGCATTTT
size: NA; D: NA; J: TRBJ1-2; V: TRBV7-9; CDR3: CASSSQGLIGDGYTF; DNA: TGTGCCAGCAGCTCACAGGGCCTTATTGGGGATGGCTACACCTTC
size: NA; D: NA; J: TRBJ2-6; V: TRBV5-1; CDR3: CASSLDTVFSGANVLTF; DNA: TGCGCCAGCAGCTTGGATACAGTATTCTCTGGGGCCAACGTCCTGACTTTC
size: NA; D: NA; J: TRBJ1-4; V: TRBV6-5; CDR3: CAAGRRNEKLFF; DNA: TGTGCCGCGGGGAGGAGGAATGAAAAACTGTTTTTT
size: NA; D: NA; J: TRBJ2-1; V: TRBV6-5; CDR3: CASSALGYNEQFF; DNA: TGTGCCAGCAGCGCGCTAGGGTACAATGAGCAGTTCTTC
size: NA; D: TRBD1; J: TRBJ1-2; V: TRBV9; CDR3: CASSVDRGSGGYTF; DNA: TGTGCCAGCAGCGTAGACAGGGGAAGTGGCGGCTACACCTTC
size: NA; D: NA; J: TRBJ1-6; V: TRBV18; CDR3: CASSPDEDSPLHF; DNA: TGTGCCAGCTCACCAGATGAGGATTCACCCCTCCACTTT
size: few; D: TRBD1; J: TRBJ2-1; V: TRBV6-4; CDR3: CASSDSDRGKQFF; DNA: TGTGCCAGCAGTGACTCAGACAGGGGCAAGCAGTTCTTC
size: NA; D: NA; J: TRBJ1-3; V: TRBV4-1; CDR3: CASSQERSSGNTIYF; DNA: TGCGCCAGCAGCCAAGAGAGGTCCTCTGGAAACACCATATATTTT
size: NA; D: NA; J: TRBJ2-6; V: TRBV3-1/TRBV3-2; CDR3: CASSRGASGANVLTF; DNA: TGTGCCAGCAGCCGAGGGGCCTCAGGGGCCAACGTCCTGACTTTC
size: NA; D: NA; J: TRBJ1-2; V: TRBV7-2; CDR3: CASSFPFRPGGYTF; DNA: TGTGCCAGCAGCTTCCCGTTCCGACCCGGCGGCTACACCTTC
size: once; D: TRBD1; J: TRBJ2-3; V: TRBV5-4; CDR3: CASSNTGTGTTDTQYF; DNA: TGTGCCAGCAGCAATACCGGGACAGGGACCACAGATACGCAGTATTTT
size: NA; D: TRBD2; J: TRBJ2-1; V: TRBV10-1; CDR3: CASSAGLARINEQFF; DNA: TGCGCCAGCAGTGCCGGACTAGCGAGGATAAATGAGCAGTTCTTC
size: NA; D: TRBD1; J: TRBJ1-1; V: TRBV2; CDR3: CASSSEGASEAFF; DNA: TGTGCCAGCAGTTCAGAGGGGGCGAGTGAAGCTTTCTTT
size: once; D: TRBD2; J: TRBJ2-7; V: TRBV19; CDR3: CASSLLASSYEQYF; DNA: TGTGCCAGTAGCCTACTAGCGTCATCCTACGAGCAGTACTTC
size: NA; D: NA; J: TRBJ1-4; V: TRBV7-9; CDR3: CASKRASGEKLFF; DNA: TGTGCCAGCAAGCGGGCGTCGGGGGAAAAACTGTTTTTT
size: NA; D: NA; J: TRBJ2-7; V: TRBV5-1; CDR3: CASSLEGRGYEQYF; DNA: TGCGCCAGCAGCTTGGAGGGCAGGGGCTACGAGCAGTACTTC
size: NA; D: NA; J: TRBJ2-2; V: TRBV6-5; CDR3: CASSVGPVGGELFF; DNA: TGTGCCAGCAGCGTAGGACCGGTGGGCGGGGAGCTGTTTTTT
size: NA; D: TRBD1; J: TRBJ2-6; V: TRBV7-2; CDR3: CAFRQGFGANVLTF; DNA: TGTGCCTTTCGACAGGGTTTTGGGGCCAACGTCCTGACTTTC
size: NA; D: TRBD1; J: TRBJ1-2; V: TRBV4-1; CDR3: CASSQDWDRGYGYTF; DNA: TGCGCCAGCAGCCAAGATTGGGACAGGGGGTATGGCTACACCTTC
size: NA; D: NA; J: TRBJ2-1; V: TRBV29-1; CDR3: CSVGQYNEQFF; DNA: TGCAGCGTAGGACAGTACAATGAGCAGTTCTTC
size: once; D: TRBD1; J: TRBJ2-3; V: TRBV9; CDR3: CASSQLGQGSTDTQYF; DNA: TGTGCCAGCAGCCAGCTTGGACAGGGGAGCACAGATACGCAGTATTTT
size: NA; D: TRBD2; J: TRBJ2-5; V: TRBV3-1/TRBV3-2; CDR3: CASSPGLAGGGGTQYF; DNA: TGTGCCAGCAGCCCGGGACTAGCGGGGGGCGGGGGGACCCAGTACTTC
size: NA; D: TRBD1; J: TRBJ1-2; V: TRBV18; CDR3: CASSPLDQGVYGYTF; DNA: TGTGCCAGCTCACCCCTTGATCAGGGGGTTTATGGCTACACCTTC
size: NA; D: NA; J: TRBJ1-2; V: TRBV6-5; CDR3: CATSGTLTSGYTF; DNA: TGTGCCACTTCCGGGACCTTAACTAGCGGCTACACCTTC
size: few; D: NA; J: TRBJ1-2; V: TRBV29-1; CDR3: CSVEMVASGYTF; DNA: TGCAGCGTTGAAATGGTAGCGAGCGGCTACACCTTC
size: NA; D: NA; J: TRBJ1-5; V: TRBV7-2; CDR3: CASSLIWASNQPQHF; DNA: TGTGCCAGCAGCTTAATCTGGGCTAGCAATCAGCCCCAGCATTTT
size: NA; D: NA; J: TRBJ1-2; V: TRBV6-5; CDR3: CASTEGWGYTF; DNA: TGTGCCAGCACCGAGGGTTGGGGCTACACCTTC
size: few; D: NA; J: TRBJ1-1; V: TRBV7-9; CDR3: CASSPPHGGADTEAFF; DNA: TGTGCCAGCAGCCCCCCGCACGGGGGGGCGGACACTGAAGCTTTCTTT
size: NA; D: TRBD1; J: TRBJ1-5; V: TRBV4-1; CDR3: CASSQERRGQGPLYSNQPQHF; DNA: TGCGCCAGCAGCCAAGAAAGGCGCGGACAGGGCCCGCTTTATAGCAATCAGCCCCAGCATTTT
size: NA; D: NA; J: TRBJ2-1; V: TRBV11-2; CDR3: CASRLTDFNEQFF; DNA: TGTGCCAGCAGGCTAACCGACTTCAATGAGCAGTTCTTC
size: NA; D: NA; J: TRBJ1-5; V: TRBV19; CDR3: CASSMGQAVYSNQPQHF; DNA: TGTGCCAGTAGTATGGGCCAGGCAGTTTATAGCAATCAGCCCCAGCATTTT
size: once; D: NA; J: TRBJ1-4; V: TRBV7-9; CDR3: CASSLARFGEKLFF; DNA: TGTGCCAGCAGCTTAGCCCGGTTTGGGGAAAAACTGTTTTTT
size: NA; D: TRBD2; J: TRBJ2-3; V: TRBV6-4; CDR3: CASSDRLAGVDTQYF; DNA: TGTGCCAGCAGTGACCGACTAGCGGGGGTAGATACGCAGTATTTT
size: NA; D: NA; J: TRBJ1-1; V: TRBV9; CDR3: CASSEGRTMNTEAFF; DNA: TGTGCCAGCAGCGAAGGACGGACAATGAACACTGAAGCTTTCTTT
size: few; D: TRBD1; J: TRBJ1-4; V: TRBV19; CDR3: CASSVQGRLGKLFF; DNA: TGTGCCAGTAGTGTACAGGGGCGGCTGGGAAAACTGTTTTTT
size: NA; D: TRBD1; J: TRBJ1-2; V: TRBV9; CDR3: CASSPSGQYGYTF; DNA: TGTGCCAGCAGCCCGTCGGGACAGTATGGCTACACCTTC
size: NA; D: NA; J: TRBJ1-3; V: TRBV10-3; CDR3: CAISSPGVLSSGNTIYF; DNA: TGTGCCATCAGTTCCCCCGGGGTCTTAAGCTCTGGAAACACCATATATTTT
size: NA; D: NA; J: TRBJ1-2; V: TRBV9; CDR3: CASSASRVGYTF; DNA: TGTGCCAGCAGCGCAAGCAGGGTTGGCTACACCTTC
size: NA; D: TRBD1; J: TRBJ1-5; V: TRBV7-9; CDR3: CASSPTGQGNQPQHF; DNA: TGTGCCAGCAGTCCGACGGGACAGGGAAATCAGCCCCAGCATTTT
size: NA; D: TRBD1; J: TRBJ1-1; V: TRBV18; CDR3: CASSPKQGMNTEAFF; DNA: TGTGCCAGCTCACCCAAACAGGGGATGAACACTGAAGCTTTCTTT
size: NA; D: TRBD2; J: TRBJ2-2; V: TRBV5-6; CDR3: CASSTLGLAATGELFF; DNA: TGTGCCAGCAGCACGCTTGGACTAGCTGCCACCGGGGAGCTGTTTTTT
size: NA; D: NA; J: TRBJ1-2; V: TRBV5-1; CDR3: CASSPDTQRYYGYTF; DNA: TGCGCCAGCAGCCCGGACACACAGAGGTACTATGGCTACACCTTC
size: NA; D: NA; J: TRBJ2-3; V: TRBV10-3; CDR3: CAISVGDTQYF; DNA: TGTGCCATCAGTGTCGGAGATACGCAGTATTTT
size: NA; D: NA; J: TRBJ2-5; V: TRBV10-2; CDR3: CASSESKGWKETQYF; DNA: TGCGCCAGCAGTGAGTCGAAAGGTTGGAAAGAGACCCAGTACTTC
size: once; D: NA; J: TRBJ1-4; V: TRBV11-2; CDR3: CASSAYEKLFF; DNA: TGTGCCAGCTCGGCTTATGAAAAACTGTTTTTT
size: NA; D: NA; J: TRBJ1-1; V: TRBV9; CDR3: CASSVSGNTEAFF; DNA: TGTGCCAGCAGCGTAAGCGGGAACACTGAAGCTTTCTTT
size: once; D: NA; J: TRBJ1-1; V: TRBV6-5; CDR3: CASSYSGGNTEAFF; DNA: TGTGCCAGCAGTTACTCGGGCGGAAACACTGAAGCTTTCTTT
size: NA; D: NA; J: TRBJ1-4; V: TRBV6-5; CDR3: CASSYSQGNNEKLFF; DNA: TGTGCCAGCAGTTACTCGCAGGGTAACAATGAAAAACTGTTTTTT
size: NA; D: NA; J: TRBJ1-1; V: TRBV19; CDR3: CASSLLSDRRAFF; DNA: TGTGCCAGTAGTCTTTTATCGGACAGAAGGGCTTTCTTT
size: NA; D: TRBD1; J: TRBJ2-7; V: TRBV27; CDR3: CASSSDRGSYEQYF; DNA: TGTGCCAGCAGTTCAGACAGGGGATCCTACGAGCAGTACTTC